The 17 T cell receptor beta chains presented below share a single source sample, sequenced in a study of cytomegalovirus exposure and HLA in healthy donors. This PCR relied on a set of 60 Vbeta primers and 13 Jbeta primers. Sequencing was performed with immunoSEQ multiplex PCR; in TCRdb, only in-frame clones are kept and a portion is missing. The sample lists around 140,000 clones; around 72% were seen once. The sample taken for sequencing was PBMCs. The receptors stem from a man between 45 and 60 years old in good health and CMV-seropositive.

The chain carries TRBV4-1 and TRBJ2-1; TRBD1 matches at 11 bases. Germline V gene sequence: CDR1 MGHRA, CDR2 YSYEKL. The CDR3 totals 15 residues. Germline trimming cut 8 bases from V and 6 bases from J; bases unmatched to any gene: 9. For the CDR3, the DNA is TGCGCCAGCGGGACAGGGGGACGGCTCAGCAATGAGCAGTTCTTC. Amino acids: CASGTGGRLSNEQFF.

The chain recombines TRBV5-1 with TRBJ2-5; possibly TRBD2 for D (5 bases). CDR1 and CDR2 (germline): SGHRS, YFSETQ. The V end lost 4 bases, the J end lost 2 bases, and 12 bases lay between the germline ends. This CDR3 region has 14 residues. DNA of the CDR3: TGCGCCAGCAGCGCTGGACTGTTTCAAGAGACCCAGTACTTC. It codes for CASSAGLFQETQYF.

The V call is TRBV2, the J call TRBJ1-1; D not resolved. V dropped 6 bases and J dropped 0 bases, with 8 bases sitting between them. The germline CDR1 and CDR2 sequences are SNHLY and FYNNEI. The CDR3 contains 13 residues. Written as DNA, the CDR3 is TGTGCCAGCAGCCCCACTATGAACACTGAAGCTTTCTTT. It is translated as CASSPTMNTEAFF.

A note on this clone: This sample also contains other DNA sequences that code for the same CDR3. The gene calls are TRBV18 and TRBJ2-7; D is perhaps TRBD1 (6 bases). Germline CDR1 and CDR2: KGHSH and LQKENI. The CDR3 is 15 amino acids. Trimming removed 6 bases from V and 0 bases from J, with 15 bases in between. CDR3 amino acids: CASSLPGQGSYEQYF. CDR3 DNA sequence: TGTGCCAGCTCGTTGCCGGGACAAGGCTCCTACGAGCAGTACTTC.

This clone has just a few counts. The chain uses TRBV5-8 and TRBJ1-1; 7 nucleotides line up with TRBD1. Per germline, CDR1 SGHTS and CDR2 YDEGEE. The CDR3 consists of 15 residues. J was trimmed by 1 base and V by 0 bases; bases with no gene match: 3. Written as DNA, the CDR3 is TGTGCCAGCAGCTTGGGACAGGGATGGAACACTGAAGCTTTCTTT. It yields the protein CASSLGQGWNTEAFF.

V and J are TRBV14 and TRBJ1-2; 7 nucleotides match TRBD1. Unmatched junction bases numbered 13, after V lost 3 bases and J lost 6 bases. CDR1 and CDR2 (germline): SGHDN, FVKESK. This CDR3 has 16 residues. CDR3 sequence: CASSHIDRARSNGYTF. The CDR3 bases are TGTGCCAGCAGCCACATAGACAGGGCGCGCTCCAATGGCTACACCTTC.

The chain combines TRBV19 with TRBJ2-1, with D hard to call. The CDR3 length is 12 residues. Germline loops: CDR1 LNHDA, CDR2 SQIVND (reference sequence). Trimming took 5 bases from V and 4 from J, leaving 6 bases between them. Written as DNA, the CDR3 is TGTGCCAGTAGTCCTCGGTACAATGAGCAGTTCTTC. This translates into CASSPRYNEQFF.

J is TRBJ1-5 and V is TRBV27, with no clear D. The CDR3 totals 12 residues. Trimming cost V 5 bases and J 5 bases, with 7 bases left between them. Germline V CDR1 and CDR2: MNHEY, SMNVEV (reference sequence). The chain's CDR3 is CASSPPDQPQHF. Written as DNA, the CDR3 is TGTGCCAGCAGTCCGCCGGATCAGCCCCAGCATTTT.

The gene calls are TRBV2 and TRBJ2-1, with D tentatively TRBD1 (8 bases). Trimming removed 8 bases from V and 4 bases from J, with 18 bases in between. This CDR3 has 15 amino acids. The germline V gene has CDR1 SNHLY and CDR2 FYNNEI. CDR3 loop: CASGRQGRVYNEQFF. CDR3 coding DNA: TGTGCCAGCGGGCGACAGGGGAGGGTTTACAATGAGCAGTTCTTC.

This chain uses TRBV29-1 with TRBJ1-4; the match to TRBD1 covers 7 bases. The CDR3 consists of 16 residues. V shed 5 bases and J 0 bases; nucleotides not matched to a gene: 9. The germline gives CDR1 SQVTM, CDR2 ANQGSEA. CDR3 bases: TGCAGCGTTTACTGGGGACAGACTTCAACTAATGAAAAACTGTTTTTT. Protein product: CSVYWGQTSTNEKLFF.

The chain employs TRBV6-6 and TRBJ2-1; 9 bases are shared with TRBD1. Germline V gene lookup returns CDR1 MNHNY and CDR2 SVGAGI (reference sequence). The J segment lost 6 bases and the V segment lost 0 bases, leaving 0 bases of the junction unmatched. CDR3 size: 14 residues. DNA for the CDR3: TGTGCCAGCAGTTACTCGGACAGGGGCAATGAGCAGTTCTTC. Its protein is CASSYSDRGNEQFF.

The table lists this clone with a count of one. The chain employs TRBV7-9 and TRBJ2-5, with TRBD2 matching 7 bases. Looked up from germline, CDR1 is SEHNR and CDR2 is FQNEAQ (reference sequence). This CDR3 has 18 residues. V dropped 1 base and J dropped 2; count of bases not matched to a gene: 13. The CDR3 is CASSLVLGFSGSQETQYF. The CDR3 DNA sequence: TGTGCCAGCAGCTTAGTACTTGGCTTTAGCGGGTCGCAAGAGACCCAGTACTTC.

The J gene is TRBJ2-3, the V gene TRBV5-6; D ambiguous. The germline CDR1 and CDR2 sequences are SGHDT and YYEEEE. Trimming removed 4 bases at V and 3 bases at J, with 9 bases between. The length of the CDR3 is 13 residues. CDR3 sequence: CASSGEATDTQYF. DNA of the CDR3: TGTGCCAGCAGCGGAGAAGCAACAGATACGCAGTATTTT.

This rearrangement joins TRBV5-4 to TRBJ2-3, with 9 bases identical to TRBD2. The germline V gene encodes CDR1 SGHNT and CDR2 YYREEE (reference sequence). The CDR3 spans 15 residues. J was trimmed by 7 bases and V by 6 bases; bases with no gene match: 12. The CDR3 loop is CASTSGGLAGNTQYF. The CDR3 region has the DNA TGTGCCAGCACCTCTGGGGGCCTAGCGGGGAATACGCAGTATTTT.

This chain links TRBV4-2 with TRBJ2-1; D might be TRBD2 (6 bases). The CDR3 consists of 17 residues. With 3 bases removed from V and 0 bases from J, the gap between germline ends came to 15 bases. The germline CDR1 and CDR2 sequences are LGHNA and YNFKEQ. CDR3 sequence (DNA): TGTGCCAGCAGCCAGGGGGTCCGGGACTTCTCCTACAATGAGCAGTTCTTC. Protein: CASSQGVRDFSYNEQFF.

V usage is TRBV9 and J usage is TRBJ2-1, with TRBD2 as a possible D gene (5 bases). The CDR3 is 15 residues long. Germline V gene data show CDR1 as SGDLS and CDR2 as YYNGEE. Trimming removed 4 bases at V and 5 bases at J, with 16 bases between. CDR3 nucleotides: TGTGCCAGCAGCTCTTCCGGGGTAGCCGACAATGAGCAGTTCTTC. Translating it yields CASSSSGVADNEQFF.

The gene calls are TRBV6-5 and TRBJ2-7, with TRBD1 matching 10 bases. This CDR3 region has 15 residues. The ends lost 6 bases at V and 2 bases at J; junction bases unmatched: 7. From germline, CDR1 is MNHEY and CDR2 SVGAGI. CDR3 sequence: CASSLGTGAPYEQYF. CDR3 DNA sequence: TGTGCCAGCAGCCTAGGGACAGGGGCCCCCTACGAGCAGTACTTC.